These 13 T cell receptor beta chains originate from one sample sequenced in a study of CXCR3-negative and CXCR3-positive naive CD8 T cells. All TRB cDNA libraries came from 5' RACE performed with UMI labels. Each CDR3 protein gets one entry in TCRdb, which reprocessed the 5' RACE reads and gives no DNA. The sample shows about 43,000 distinct CDR3 sequences, and roughly 14% sits with its ten largest clones. Sequenced sample: memory CD8+ T cells from blood. The receptors originated from a human donor in good health. Some clones in this sample may be carry-over from other donors' samples.

The rearrangement links TRBV2 to TRBJ2-7. The CDR3 length is 12 residues. Germline V CDR1 and CDR2: SNHLY, FYNNEI. The CDR3 sequence: CASRDQRYEQYF.

The chain is built from TRBV19 and TRBJ1-1; TCRdb picks TRBD1, but there is no DNA to check that call. The germline gives CDR1 LNHDA, CDR2 SQIVND (reference sequence). The CDR3 runs 13 residues. The CDR3 protein is CASSPQPGTEAFF.

V and J are TRBV6-6 and TRBJ1-2; no DNA is available, so the TRBD1 call from TCRdb remains unchecked. Germline CDR1 reads MNHNY; CDR2 reads SVGAGI (reference sequence). CDR3 length: 13 residues. The CDR3 protein is CASSAGENYGYTF.

CDR3 amino acids: CASSLLTGGEEKLFF. The chain couples TRBV7-9 to TRBJ1-4; TCRdb lists TRBD1, though no DNA is available to test this call. Germline CDR1 SEHNR, CDR2 FQNEAQ (reference sequence). This CDR3 region has 15 residues.

This chain connects TRBV2 to TRBJ1-3. CDR3 length equals 18 residues. The germline CDR1 and CDR2 sequences are SNHLY and FYNNEI. CDR3 sequence reads: CASSATRPISYSGNTIYF.

The V and J genes are TRBV27 and TRBJ2-7; TCRdb indicates TRBD1, and absent DNA this call remains unverified. The CDR3 loop spans 14 amino acids. The germline CDR1 and CDR2 sequences are MNHEY and SMNVEV (reference sequence). The CDR3 reads CASSFAGISYEQYF.

The V call is TRBV29-1, the J call TRBJ2-1. Germline lookup yields CDR1 SQVTM and CDR2 ANQGSEA. The CDR3 covers 13 residues. The CDR3 sequence: CSVAGWNYNEQFF.

The rearrangement uses TRBV6-4 and TRBJ1-6; TCRdb selects TRBD1, and the lack of DNA leaves this call unchecked. This CDR3 is built from 13 residues. CDR1 is MRHNA, CDR2 SNTAGT, per germline. The CDR3 loop reads CAGGQGDNSPLHF.

The rearrangement joins TRBV28 to TRBJ2-6; the D call from TCRdb, TRBD1, cannot be confirmed without DNA. Germline CDR1 and CDR2: MDHEN and SYDVKM. This CDR3 contains 21 residues. CDR3 residues: CASSRLGGGELRSSGANVLTF. Supplemented by reference TRBV28 and TRBJ2-6, the full variable domain reads DVKVTQSSRYLVKRTGEKVFLECVQDMDHENMFWYRQDPGLGLRLIYFSYDVKMKEKGDIPEGYSVSREKKERFSLILESASTNQTSMYLCASSRLGGGELRSSGANVLTFGAGSRLTVL.

The chain uses TRBV12-3 or TRBV12-4 and TRBJ2-1; the TRBD1 assignment by TCRdb is unverifiable without DNA. The CDR3 consists of 14 residues. CDR3 sequence: CASKGVASYNEQFF.

The chain carries TRBV28 and TRBJ1-2; TCRdb returns TRBD1, unconfirmable since there is no DNA. Per the germline V gene, CDR1 is MDHEN and CDR2 is SYDVKM. The CDR3 is made up of 13 amino acids. The CDR3 loop reads CASSPGVGYGYTF.

This chain joins TRBV10-3 and TRBJ1-3. The CDR3 sequence is 15 residues long. The germline CDR1 and CDR2 sequences are ENHRY and SYGVKD. This CDR3 reads CAIKGLGVSGNTIYF.

The rearrangement links TRBV4-3 to TRBJ2-3. The CDR3 spans 15 residues. Germline V gene sequence: CDR1 LGHNA, CDR2 YSLEER. The CDR3 here is CASSRLWGNTDTQYF.